This T cell receptor (beta chain) was captured by sequencing in a study of T cell repertoires in cytomegalovirus infection. The wider study: Used in the study were CMV epitopes, some recently identified and HLA-C-restricted, others well-studied and HLA-B-restricted. A matching HLA type, together with CMV infection, was signaled by public TCR beta signatures. Study findings and constraints: There were carriers of CMV plus the relevant HLA, and cumulative public TCR beta family frequency identified them.

Comments on this clonotype: Its antigen is undetermined.

TCRdb reprocessed the reads with MiXCR, giving one entry per CDR3 protein. This table holds hundreds of thousands of distinct CDR3 sequences, around 35% found once. This CDR3 has 15 amino acids. V was shortened by 1 base and J by 7 bases, with 11 bases between the two germline ends. Germline V gene data show CDR1 as LNHDA and CDR2 as SQIVND (reference sequence). Sequences were derived from cultured PBMCs, sampled from culture after CMV antigen stimulation. The rearrangement joins TRBV19 to TRBJ2-6; D is perhaps TRBD2 (5 bases). The sequence came from a human donor in good health (CMV status not recorded). Some clones in this sample may be carry-over from other donors' samples. In nucleotides, the CDR3 is TGTGCCAGTAGTATAGGGACTCTTCTCGCCAACGTCCTGACTTTC. This gives the protein CASSIGTLLANVLTF.